The 32 T cell receptor beta chains listed next were all sequenced from one sample in a study of T cell clones after liver transplantation. Libraries were prepared by immunoSEQ multiplex PCR; TCRdb keeps only in-frame clonotypes and omits some of them. The sample has around 100,000 clones; under 90% are singletons. Sequences were derived from CD4+ T cells from blood, sampled approximately 45 months after liver transplant. All receptors derive from a human patient who received a liver transplant. Some of the T cells might come from the graft donor.

The chain combines TRBV19 with TRBJ1-5; possibly TRBD1 for D (6 bases). Deletions cut 5 bases from V and 0 bases from J, with 14 bases between. The germline gives CDR1 LNHDA, CDR2 SQIVND (reference sequence). The length of the CDR3 is 16 residues. CDR3 in DNA: TGTGCCAGTAGTCAACAGGGAAGTAATAGCAATCAGCCCCAGCATTTT. Translation gives CASSQQGSNSNQPQHF.

In DNA, the CDR3 is TGCAGCGTTGTGGCCCAGGCCCCCAATGAGCAGTTCTTC. It is translated as CSVVAQAPNEQFF. This chain uses TRBV29-1 with TRBJ2-1; D remains unclear. Trimming removed 4 bases from V and 6 bases from J, with 13 bases in between. The germline CDR1 and CDR2 sequences are SQVTM and ANQGSEA. The CDR3 spans 13 residues.

The rearrangement uses TRBV27 and TRBJ2-5, with TRBD2 identical over 11 bases. The CDR3 extends over 14 amino acids. Trimming removed 3 bases from V and 10 bases from J; junction bases left unmatched: 7. Germline loops: CDR1 MNHEY, CDR2 SMNVEV (reference sequence). CDR3 coding DNA: TGTGCCAGCAGTTTTTTGGCTAGCGGGAGGAACCAGTACTTC. Protein product: CASSFLASGRNQYF.

J is TRBJ2-5 and V is TRBV29-1; D gene ambiguous. With 2 bases removed from V and 1 base from J, the gap between germline ends came to 5 bases. The length of the CDR3 is 12 residues. From germline, CDR1 is SQVTM and CDR2 ANQGSEA. In DNA form, the CDR3 reads TGCAGCGTTGAATATACCCAAGAGACCCAGTACTTC. It codes for CSVEYTQETQYF.

This clone was counted once. The rearrangement uses TRBV2 and TRBJ2-3; 7 nucleotides match TRBD1. The ends lost 7 bases at V and 2 bases at J; junction bases unmatched: 12. The length of the CDR3 is 16 residues. Germline V gives CDR1 SNHLY, CDR2 FYNNEI. DNA for the CDR3: TGTGCCAGCATCACCGGGACAGCCTTTTTCACAGATACGCAGTATTTT. Translated: CASITGTAFFTDTQYF.

The chain is built from TRBV18 and TRBJ1-2; no clear D. The CDR3 is 14 residues long. Per germline, CDR1 KGHSH and CDR2 LQKENI. V was trimmed by 6 bases and J by 8 bases, leaving 19 bases between them. The chain's CDR3 is CASSSQAEGHGYTF. The CDR3 region has the DNA TGTGCCAGCTCTTCCCAGGCGGAGGGCCACGGCTACACCTTC.

The rearrangement joins TRBV6-5 to TRBJ1-2, with D unclear. The germline V gene has CDR1 MNHEY and CDR2 SVGAGI. The V gene lost 6 bases and the J gene lost 4 bases, with 12 bases spanning the gap. The CDR3 runs 13 residues. The CDR3 sequence is CASSPDGIYGYTF. As DNA, the CDR3 is TGTGCCAGCAGCCCGGACGGGATCTATGGCTACACCTTC.

The genes are TRBV5-8 and TRBJ1-1; TRBD1 agrees at 8 bases. The germline V gene encodes CDR1 SGHTS and CDR2 YDEGEE. This CDR3 is 16 amino acids long. With V trimmed by 4 bases and J by 10 bases, 18 bases remained unmatched. CDR3 in amino acids: CASSLSTGVLLGLAFF. The DNA for the CDR3 is TGTGCCAGCAGCCTTTCGACAGGGGTCCTCCTTGGGTTAGCTTTCTTT.

This clone came up once. The chain employs TRBV7-2 and TRBJ1-4; D not certain. The CDR3 runs to 14 residues. Deletions cut 0 bases from V and 4 bases from J, with 6 bases between. CDR1 and CDR2 (germline): SGHTA, FQGNSA. CDR3 sequence: CASSLAGLNEKLFF. CDR3 nucleotides: TGTGCCAGCAGCTTAGCAGGTCTTAATGAAAAACTGTTTTTT.

J is TRBJ2-7 and V is TRBV2, with D possibly TRBD1 on 8 matching bases. CDR1 SNHLY and CDR2 FYNNEI come from the germline V gene. The CDR3 totals 13 residues. V lost 11 bases, J lost 1 base, and 15 bases lay in between. In nucleotides, the CDR3 is TGTGCCGGGGGGGACAGGAGATCCTACGAGCAGTACTTC. Encoded protein: CAGGDRRSYEQYF.

The J gene is TRBJ1-5, the V gene TRBV6-6; D not certain. Germline CDR1 MNHNY, CDR2 SVGAGI (reference sequence). The length of the CDR3 is 13 residues. Deletions cut 7 bases from V and 4 bases from J, with 11 bases between. This CDR3 is CASTQVGNQPQHF. The CDR3, as DNA: TGTGCCAGCACCCAAGTGGGGAATCAGCCCCAGCATTTT.

The genes are TRBV21-1 and TRBJ1-4. TRBV21-1 is shown as a pseudogene. There are 19 residues in the CDR3. CDR3 protein: CASSRGEPTGRLGNEKLFF. The CDR3 nucleotides read TGTGCCAGCAGCAGGGGGGAACCGACCGGACGCCTAGGTAATGAAAAACTGTTTTTT.

The V call is TRBV5-4, the J call TRBJ2-7; 10 bases align to TRBD2. The CDR3 contains 17 residues. The J segment lost 5 bases and the V segment lost 0 bases, leaving 11 bases of the junction unmatched. Germline V lookup: CDR1 SGHNT, CDR2 YYREEE (reference sequence). The CDR3: CASSLGRTLLAGNEQYF. CDR3 in DNA: TGTGCCAGCAGCTTGGGGCGAACACTACTAGCGGGAAACGAGCAGTACTTC.

The chain couples TRBV5-5 to TRBJ2-5; D remains ambiguous. V lost 1 base and J 3 bases, leaving 7 bases between the germline ends. Germline V gene data show CDR1 as SGHKS and CDR2 as YYEKEE (reference sequence). The length of the CDR3 is 13 residues. The CDR3 DNA reads as TGTGCCAGCAGCTTGCTGGGGAAAGAGACCCAGTACTTC. It yields the protein CASSLLGKETQYF. The variable domain in full, completed from reference TRBV5-5 and TRBJ2-5, reads DAGVTQSPTHLIKTRGQQVTLRCSPISGHKSVSWYQQVLGQGPQFIFQYYEKEERGRGNFPDRFSARQFPNYSSELNVNALLLGDSALYLCASSLLGKETQYFGPGTRLLVL.

This clone turned up a few times. The chain uses TRBV27 and TRBJ1-5, with D maybe TRBD1 (6 bases). CDR1 is MNHEY and CDR2 is SMNVEV in the germline V gene (reference sequence). There are 15 residues in the CDR3. Trimming removed 8 bases from V and 5 bases from J, with 19 bases in between. The DNA of the CDR3 is TGTGCCAGCGGTCCGAGGACAGCTGGCGATCAGCCCCAGCATTTT. Amino acids: CASGPRTAGDQPQHF.

This chain uses TRBV10-3 with TRBJ2-1; possibly TRBD2 for D (5 bases). Trimming took off 5 bases at V and 8 bases at J, with 22 bases between the two ends. The CDR3 totals 16 residues. Germline lookup yields CDR1 ENHRY and CDR2 SYGVKD. CDR3 coding DNA: TGTGCCATCAGTCCGGCTGGACTCGATCTAGGGTATGAGCAGTTCTTC. This translates into CAISPAGLDLGYEQFF.

The chain is built from TRBV12-5 and TRBJ1-2, with 8 bases lining up with TRBD1. The ends lost 3 bases at V and 5 bases at J; junction bases unmatched: 5. Germline V CDR1 and CDR2: LGHNT, FRNRAP. The CDR3 has 14 amino acids. CDR3 sequence reads: CASGLSGGGYGYTF. For the CDR3, the DNA is TGTGCTAGTGGTTTATCAGGGGGCGGTTATGGCTACACCTTC.

The V call is TRBV27, the J call TRBJ2-2, with D perhaps assigned TRBD1 or TRBD2 (6 bases each). This CDR3 region has 18 residues. Deletions cut 7 bases from V and 2 bases from J, with 23 bases between. The germline V gene encodes CDR1 MNHEY and CDR2 SMNVEV (reference sequence). CDR3 DNA: TGTGCCAGCATCTCTTTTTTACGGGGGCGGTCAAACACCGGGGAGCTGTTTTTT. Its protein is CASISFLRGRSNTGELFF.

The V gene is TRBV19, the J gene TRBJ2-6; 7 bases are shared with TRBD1. Unmatched junction bases numbered 1, after V lost 5 bases and J lost 3 bases. In germline, CDR1 is LNHDA, CDR2 SQIVND (reference sequence). This CDR3 has 14 residues. The CDR3 loop reads CASSRTGGANVLTF. CDR3 bases: TGTGCCAGTAGTCGGACAGGTGGGGCCAACGTCCTGACTTTC.

The V gene is TRBV6-5, the J gene TRBJ2-2; 7 bases agree with TRBD2. This CDR3 has 14 residues. Germline V CDR1 and CDR2: MNHEY, SVGAGI. Losses at the gene ends were 6 bases for V and 4 bases for J; bases not matched to a gene: 5. The CDR3 DNA is TGTGCCAGCAGGGCGGGGGTTTCCACCGGGGAGCTGTTTTTT. Its protein is CASRAGVSTGELFF.

This clone has only one observation. The V call is TRBV6-1, the J call TRBJ2-4, with 8 bases lining up with TRBD1. The junction had 13 bases not matched to a gene; V was cut back by 4 bases and J by 5 bases. CDR3 length: 17 amino acids. CDR1 MNHNS and CDR2 SASEGT come from the germline V gene. CDR3 DNA sequence: TGTGCCAGCAGTGGACAGGGGAATAAGGGTTGGGAAAACATTCAGTACTTC. It yields the protein CASSGQGNKGWENIQYF.

This rearrangement joins TRBV15 to TRBJ2-7; no reliable D call. Germline V gene data show CDR1 as LNHNV and CDR2 as YYDKDF (reference sequence). There are 15 residues in the CDR3. V lost 1 base and J lost 3, with 13 bases in between. CDR3 sequence reads: CATSRGTAPDYEQYF. CDR3 in DNA: TGTGCCACCAGCAGAGGGACGGCCCCGGACTACGAGCAGTACTTC.

The gene calls are TRBV19 and TRBJ2-6, with D possibly TRBD1 on 5 matching bases. V was pared by 4 bases and J by 3 bases, with 10 bases between. Germline V gives CDR1 LNHDA, CDR2 SQIVND (reference sequence). The CDR3 runs 15 residues. The CDR3 is CASSKPGYGANVLTF. DNA of the CDR3: TGTGCCAGTAGTAAGCCAGGGTATGGGGCCAACGTCCTGACTTTC.

The chain joins TRBV5-4 to TRBJ2-5; possible D gene TRBD2, 6 bases. V lost 6 bases and J lost 5, with 14 bases in between. Germline V gives CDR1 SGHNT, CDR2 YYREEE (reference sequence). This CDR3 has 13 residues. In nucleotides, the CDR3 is TGTGCCAGCACCCGGGGGTCCCGGGAGACCCAGTACTTC. Amino acid sequence: CASTRGSRETQYF.

This clone was found once. The V gene is TRBV18, the J gene TRBJ1-2, with D maybe TRBD1 (6 bases). The CDR3 is 17 residues long. Germline CDR1 and CDR2: KGHSH and LQKENI. V dropped 6 bases and J dropped 0 bases, with 20 bases sitting between them. Here the CDR3 reads CASSPTGQGRPNYGYTF. The DNA of the CDR3 is TGTGCCAGCTCGCCAACCGGGCAGGGGCGGCCTAACTATGGCTACACCTTC.

The chain employs TRBV29-1 and TRBJ2-3, with D perhaps TRBD1 or TRBD2 (5 bases each). Trimming shortened V by 7 bases and J by 8 bases, and 25 bases separated the two germline ends. This CDR3 has 15 amino acids. Germline values: CDR1 SQVTM, CDR2 ANQGSEA. DNA for the CDR3: TGCAGCGGGCAAAGCAGGGAGACTCGTACTGGTACGCAGTATTTT. Translation: CSGQSRETRTGTQYF.

The sample holds a few counts of this clone. CDR3 DNA sequence: TGTGCCAGCAGCGGGGGGGTTCAGCCCCAGCATTTT. The encoded protein is CASSGGVQPQHF. The J gene is TRBJ1-5, the V gene TRBV28; tentatively, D is TRBD1 (5 bases). The CDR3 has 12 amino acids. CDR1 is MDHEN and CDR2 is SYDVKM in the germline V gene. Trimming took 6 bases from V and 6 from J, leaving 9 bases between them. Drawing the rest from reference TRBV28 and TRBJ1-5, the complete variable domain is DVKVTQSSRYLVKRTGEKVFLECVQDMDHENMFWYRQDPGLGLRLIYFSYDVKMKEKGDIPEGYSVSREKKERFSLILESASTNQTSMYLCASSGGVQPQHFGDGTRLSIL.

This sequence joins TRBV7-2 and TRBJ2-3, with 14 bases that match TRBD2. J gave up 2 bases and V 6 bases, and 4 bases lay outside the gene matches. The V gene's germline CDR1 is SGHTA and CDR2 FQGNSA. This CDR3 contains 16 residues. The chain's CDR3 is CASRSGLAGDTDTQYF. CDR3 bases: TGTGCCAGCAGATCGGGACTAGCGGGGGACACAGATACGCAGTATTTT.

This clone has only a few counts. The rearrangement uses TRBV5-1 and TRBJ2-5; D unresolved. Trimming stripped 6 bases from V and 0 bases from J, with 18 bases between. The CDR3 is 16 amino acids. The germline V gene has CDR1 SGHRS and CDR2 YFSETQ. CDR3 in amino acids: CASTPSPTQYQETQYF. The CDR3 nucleotides are TGCGCCAGCACCCCGTCGCCGACACAGTACCAAGAGACCCAGTACTTC.

The chain joins TRBV7-3 to TRBJ2-3; maybe TRBD2 (7 bases). The CDR3 covers 15 residues. Germline V gene sequence: CDR1 SGHTA, CDR2 FQGTGA. Trimming shortened V by 5 bases and J by 5 bases, and 17 bases separated the two germline ends. CDR3 coding DNA: TGTGCCAGCAGCCGAGGGAGGGGGACCCGAGATACGCAGTATTTT. Translating it yields CASSRGRGTRDTQYF.

The rearrangement joins TRBV27 to TRBJ2-5, with D maybe TRBD1 (6 bases). This CDR3 region has 14 residues. V lost 5 bases, J lost 4 bases, and 14 bases lay in between. Germline V CDR1 and CDR2: MNHEY, SMNVEV (reference sequence). In nucleotides, the CDR3 is TGTGCCAGCAGTCCCCGGCAGGGGCGAGAGACCCAGTACTTC. This gives the protein CASSPRQGRETQYF.

The DNA of the CDR3 is TGTGCCAGCAGTTCGATTACCGGGGAGCTGTTTTTT. Its translation is CASSSITGELFF. The chain recombines TRBV28 with TRBJ2-2, with D unresolved. Trimming cost V 4 bases and J 5 bases, with 5 bases left between them. CDR3 length: 12 residues. Germline loops: CDR1 MDHEN, CDR2 SYDVKM.